This T cell receptor beta chain was recovered during a study of blood T cells in healthy people across ages. Whole-study results and caveats: Older age went with lower TCR beta diversity per million T cells, in a roughly linear way.

Combining a sample-barcoded 5' primer with a J-beta primer mix, a second PCR ran for roughly 6 to 12 cycles. TCRdb processed the 5' RACE reads anew with MiXCR; each CDR3 protein has one entry. The sample lists about 1.7 million distinct CDR3 sequences; approximately 30% were seen once. The sample holds a few counts of this clonotype. Its antigen is unknown. This receptor was obtained from a woman under 40 in good health. Material for sequencing was blood.

CDR3 sequence: CSARQPRAPYEQYF. CDR3 coding DNA: TGCAGTGCTCGCCAGCCCAGGGCCCCCTACGAGCAGTACTTC. The chain is built from TRBV20-1 and TRBJ2-7; D is possibly TRBD1 (5 bases). Germline assignment: CDR1 DFQATT and CDR2 SNEGSKA (reference sequence). The ends were cut back, 5 bases at V and 2 bases at J, with 16 bases in the middle. This CDR3 region has 14 residues.